This entry features one T cell receptor (beta chain) sequence. Per germline, CDR1 SGDLS and CDR2 YYNGEE. CDR3 length: 12 residues. V shed 3 bases and J shed 7 bases, with 10 bases lying between them. The CD8+ and CD4+ T cells were negatively isolated, with the TEMRA cells enriched by FACS. The RNA input was about 0.45 to 1 ug, and it was reverse transcribed with random hexamers. Each CDR3 protein is one row after TCRdb ran MiXCR on the immunoSEQ multiplex PCR reads. The sample comprises about 210,000 distinct CDR3 sequences, approximately 95% of which are singletons, and 0.095% rests with the top ten. The data are from a study of CD8 T cells in Susac syndrome.

The TCR was taken from a human donor with multiple sclerosis. The rearrangement joins TRBV9 to TRBJ1-1, with a possible D match to TRBD1 (5 bases). Sample: CD4+ T cells from PBMCs. CDR3 sequence: CASSEWGGEAFF. For the CDR3, the DNA is TGTGCCAGCAGCGAATGGGGGGGTGAAGCTTTCTTT.